Each of the 15 T cell receptor beta chains below was sequenced from the same sample in a study of T cell repertoires in cytomegalovirus infection. Their cognate antigens are unknown. In TCRdb, the reads were re-called with MiXCR into one record per CDR3 protein. The sample carries roughly 70,000 distinct CDR3 sequences, roughly 22% recorded once. Here the sequenced sample was CD8+ T cells from cultured PBMCs, taken from culture after CMV antigen stimulation. The receptors derive from a human donor in good health (CMV status not recorded). Some clones in this sample may be carry-over from other donors' samples.

This clonotype was found a few times. At one end the junction does not follow the germline gene, possibly because of a read error. The chain employs TRBV7-3 and TRBJ1-1; D call uncertain. Germline CDR1 SGHTA, CDR2 FQGTGA. CDR3 length: 10 residues. CDR3 amino acids: CASSALPESF. The DNA of the CDR3 is TGTGCCAGCAGCGCTCTACCGGAAAGCTTT.

This clonotype was counted a few times. The rearrangement joins TRBV10-3 to TRBJ1-2; D is undetermined. This CDR3 spans 14 amino acids. V dropped 3 bases and J dropped 1 base, with 9 bases sitting between them. Germline V gene sequence: CDR1 ENHRY, CDR2 SYGVKD. CDR3 in amino acids: CAISDPGVNYGYTF. The CDR3, as DNA: TGTGCCATCAGTGACCCCGGGGTTAACTATGGCTACACCTTC.

Only a few counts were recorded for this clonotype. V and J are TRBV7-2 and TRBJ2-5; possibly TRBD1 or TRBD2 for D (5 bases each). Germline loops: CDR1 SGHTA, CDR2 FQGNSA. The CDR3 consists of 16 residues. V was shortened by 3 bases and J by 4 bases, with 18 bases between the two germline ends. The CDR3 spells CASSLGEGPLRETQYF. CDR3 coding DNA: TGTGCCAGCAGCTTGGGCGAGGGACCCCTCAGAGAGACCCAGTACTTC.

This clonotype was picked up a small number of times. The V and J genes are TRBV19 and TRBJ2-1; 11 bases are shared with TRBD1. The germline gives CDR1 LNHDA, CDR2 SQIVND (reference sequence). The ends lost 5 bases at V and 5 bases at J; junction bases unmatched: 20. The CDR3 is 20 residues long. In nucleotides, the CDR3 is TGTGCCAGTAGTTTTTCCCCTGCTCGGGACAGGGGGAGGTCGCACAATGAGCAGTTCTTC. Amino acids: CASSFSPARDRGRSHNEQFF.

J is TRBJ1-4 and V is TRBV7-2; possible D gene TRBD1, 5 bases. Germline CDR1 and CDR2: SGHTA and FQGNSA. The CDR3 loop spans 13 amino acids. V was cut by 4 bases and J by 3 bases, with 6 bases left in between. The CDR3 here is CASSSGPNEKLFF. The CDR3 DNA reads as TGTGCCAGCAGCTCGGGACCTAATGAAAAACTGTTTTTT.

This clonotype was picked up many times. This chain joins TRBV6-4 and TRBJ2-2; D not resolved. Germline lookup yields CDR1 MRHNA and CDR2 SNTAGT. The CDR3 length is 14 residues. Trimming shortened V by 2 bases and J by 1 base, and 5 bases separated the two germline ends. As DNA, the CDR3 is TGTGCCAGCAGTGACAGGGTGAACACCGGGGAGCTGTTTTTT. This encodes CASSDRVNTGELFF.

The table lists this clonotype with a few counts. This chain joins TRBV27 and TRBJ1-2; D unclear. The V end was cut by 5 bases, the J end by 4 bases, with 11 bases between. Germline V gene data show CDR1 as MNHEY and CDR2 as SMNVEV (reference sequence). This CDR3 has 13 amino acids. Here the CDR3 DNA reads TGTGCCAGCAGTCTATATGACGGCTATGGCTACACCTTC. Protein: CASSLYDGYGYTF.

V usage is TRBV12-3 or TRBV12-4 and J usage is TRBJ2-5; 12 bases fit TRBD2. With V trimmed by 5 bases and J by 4 bases, 5 bases remained unmatched. CDR3 length: 15 residues. CDR3 protein: CASSRLAGAGETQYF. CDR3 DNA sequence: TGTGCCAGCAGTCGACTAGCGGGGGCAGGAGAGACCCAGTACTTC.

This clonotype was seen a handful of times. The rearrangement links TRBV2 to TRBJ2-7; 12 bases are a match to TRBD2. CDR1 is SNHLY, CDR2 FYNNEI, per germline. The V and J ends lost 5 bases and 9 bases, in that order; junction bases with no gene match: 14. There are 16 residues in the CDR3. The CDR3 loop is CASSTELAGGFTSQYF. The CDR3, as DNA: TGTGCCAGCAGTACCGAACTAGCGGGGGGATTTACATCGCAGTACTTC.

About this clonotype: One junction end disagrees with the germline gene, perhaps due to a read error. The CDR3 coding sequence is TGTGCCAGCAGCCCTAAGGGCAGGGGGCGCACAGATACGCAGTATTTC. Its translation is CASSPKGRGRTDTQYF. The J gene is TRBJ2-3, the V gene TRBV11-2; 8 nucleotides agree with TRBD1. CDR3 size: 16 residues. Germline V CDR1 and CDR2: SGHAT, FQNNGV.

This clonotype was observed a single time. The chain uses TRBV6-1 and TRBJ2-3, with 7 bases matching TRBD2. With 11 bases clipped from V and 0 bases from J, the junction kept 8 bases outside the gene matches. CDR1 is MNHNS and CDR2 is SASEGT in the germline V gene. The CDR3 has 14 residues. CDR3 in amino acids: CAGGVGHSTDTQYF. CDR3 in DNA: TGTGCCGGGGGGGTAGGGCATAGCACAGATACGCAGTATTTT.

This chain uses TRBV3-1 with TRBJ1-2; D gene uncertain. Trimming cost V 2 bases and J 3 bases, with 10 bases left between them. The CDR3 length is 14 residues. From germline, CDR1 is LGHDT and CDR2 YNNKEL (reference sequence). CDR3 region: CASSQTPSHYGYTF. Written as DNA, the CDR3 is TGTGCCAGCAGCCAAACCCCCAGCCACTATGGCTACACCTTC.

The rearrangement joins TRBV4-3 to TRBJ1-3; D remains ambiguous. This CDR3 has 15 amino acids. Germline V gene sequence: CDR1 LGHNA, CDR2 YSLEER. V was pared by 0 bases and J by 2 bases, with 8 bases between. The CDR3 loop reads CASSQDGLPGNTIYF. In DNA form, the CDR3 reads TGCGCCAGCAGCCAAGATGGACTCCCTGGAAACACCATATATTTT.

This clonotype was found a few times. The chain employs TRBV7-2 and TRBJ1-2; D is unresolved. Germline CDR1 and CDR2: SGHTA and FQGNSA. Trimming took 3 bases from V and 3 from J, leaving 11 bases between them. The CDR3 totals 14 residues. The CDR3 DNA sequence: TGTGCCAGCAGCTTCCTTGAGGGCCACTATGGCTACACCTTC. As protein: CASSFLEGHYGYTF.

This clonotype occurred a few times. The chain has TRBV9 and TRBJ2-2; 10 bases fit TRBD1. The V gene's germline CDR1 is SGDLS and CDR2 YYNGEE. This CDR3 contains 15 residues. The junction had 6 bases not matched to a gene; V was cut back by 5 bases and J by 5 bases. The CDR3 reads CASSPGQGRTGELFF. The CDR3 nucleotides are TGTGCCAGCAGTCCGGGACAGGGGCGGACCGGGGAGCTGTTTTTT.